The source of this T cell receptor beta chain is a study of T cell responses to AZD1222 COVID-19 vaccine. As for this clone: Its antigen remains unknown.

CDR3 size: 15 residues. Trimming cost V 1 base and J 3 bases, with 9 bases left between them. Germline V lookup: CDR1 LGHDT, CDR2 YNNKEL (reference sequence). Analysis merged second doses at about 4 or about 12 weeks. TCRdb keeps only in-frame clones here, not all; method: immunoSEQ multiplex PCR. Here the sample spans 250,000 to 300,000 clones, 85% to 95% being singletons. Study-wide results and limits: Most donors were white British and more were female, and clonal diversity was possibly underestimated.

This receptor was identified in an adult who received the AZD1222 COVID-19 vaccine. This specimen was peripheral blood, taken 28 days after the second AZD1222 dose. The chain links TRBV3-1 (or the pseudogene TRBV3-2) to TRBJ1-4; a possible D gene is TRBD1 (5 bases). The CDR3 DNA is TGTGCCAGCAGCCAAGGGGGGGGTGCTAATGAAAAACTGTTTTTT. It translates to CASSQGGGANEKLFF.